Presented here are 2 T cell receptor beta chains from one specimen sequenced in a study of neoadjuvant anti-PD-1 for oral cavity cancer. Sequencing used immunoSEQ multiplex PCR; TCRdb keeps in-frame clones, though not all of them. The sample has some 7,100 clones, over 50% seen once. Sequenced here: tumor tissue, sampled before nivolumab (anti-PD-1) treatment. These receptors were collected from a person between 40 and 85 years old with oral cavity squamous cell carcinoma.

The sample holds a few counts of this clone. V gene TRBV5-1 combines with J gene TRBJ2-3; 7 nucleotides line up with TRBD2. The V gene end was trimmed by 0 bases and the J gene end by 0 bases; junction bases not matched to a gene: 4. CDR3 length equals 16 residues. Germline CDR1 is SGHRS and CDR2 is YFSETQ. The CDR3 is CASSLGSSGSTDTQYF. CDR3 sequence (DNA): TGCGCCAGCAGCTTGGGCTCTAGCGGAAGCACAGATACGCAGTATTTT.

The rearrangement uses TRBV6-5 and TRBJ1-2; no reliable D call. The CDR3 loop spans 13 amino acids. Trimming stripped 4 bases from V and 0 bases from J, with 6 bases between. CDR1 is MNHEY and CDR2 is SVGAGI in the germline V gene. The CDR3 protein is CASSFLANYGYTF. CDR3 bases: TGTGCCAGCAGTTTCTTAGCTAACTATGGCTACACCTTC.